Below, 21 T cell receptor beta chains from the same sample are listed, as sequenced in a study of T cells after yellow fever vaccination. A single record per CDR3 protein comes from TCRdb applying MiXCR to the 5' RACE reads. The repertoire holds 95,000 to 150,000 distinct CDR3 sequences, with 13% to 15% as singletons. Sequences were derived from CD8+ T cells sorted from PBMCs, sampled 5 days after the yellow fever booster vaccination. The source of these receptors is a man between 18 and 35 years old who received the YFV17D yellow fever vaccine.

The V gene is TRBV27, the J gene TRBJ1-6; TRBD1 agrees at 8 bases. The CDR3 has 14 amino acids. The junction had 11 bases not matched to a gene; V was cut back by 5 bases and J by 14 bases. Germline CDR1 MNHEY, CDR2 SMNVEV (reference sequence). In DNA form, the CDR3 reads TGTGCCAGCAGTATCACAGGGGGTGGTTCGGCCCTCCACTTT. This codes for CASSITGGGSALHF.

This sequence joins TRBV9 and TRBJ2-3; D unclear. Germline V lookup: CDR1 SGDLS, CDR2 YYNGEE. CDR3 length: 15 amino acids. With 5 bases removed from V and 0 bases from J, the gap between germline ends came to 13 bases. Written as DNA, the CDR3 is TGTGCCAGCAGAGAGAGACTTGCTAGCACAGATACGCAGTATTTT. It yields the protein CASRERLASTDTQYF. Full variable domain (rest looked up from reference TRBV9 and TRBJ2-3): DSGVTQTPKHLITATGQRVTLRCSPRSGDLSVYWYQQSLDQGLQFLIQYYNGEERAKGNILERFSAQQFPDLHSELNLSSLELGDSALYFCASRERLASTDTQYFGPGTRLTVL.

In its sample, this clonotype ranks as medium-sized. CDR3 in amino acids: CASWGGLALTGELFF. The DNA of the CDR3 is TGTGCCAGCTGGGGGGGACTAGCGCTCACCGGGGAGCTGTTTTTT. The chain has TRBV11-2 and TRBJ2-2, with 10 bases that match TRBD2. Germline V gene sequence: CDR1 SGHAT, CDR2 FQNNGV. There are 15 residues in the CDR3. The J segment lost 4 bases and the V segment lost 8 bases, leaving 7 bases of the junction unmatched.

The chain uses TRBV5-4 and TRBJ2-3; perhaps TRBD2 as D (5 bases). Trimming cost V 5 bases and J 0 bases, with 13 bases left between them. Germline V gene sequence: CDR1 SGHNT, CDR2 YYREEE (reference sequence). The CDR3 has 15 residues. The CDR3 nucleotides read TGTGCCAGCAGATGGTCGACTATGAGCACAGATACGCAGTATTTT. It translates to CASRWSTMSTDTQYF.

This rearrangement joins TRBV5-4 to TRBJ2-2; perhaps D is TRBD1 or TRBD2 (5 bases each). The CDR3 is made up of 15 amino acids. V lost 0 bases and J lost 7, with 13 bases in between. CDR1 is SGHNT and CDR2 is YYREEE in the germline V gene (reference sequence). CDR3 coding DNA: TGTGCCAGCAGCTTGGCCGAGGGGCCCAACGGGGAGCTGTTTTTT. This encodes CASSLAEGPNGELFF.

In this sample, this clonotype turned up a few times. The chain employs TRBV3-1 and TRBJ1-3, with a tentative D call TRBD1 (5 bases). Germline lookup yields CDR1 LGHDT and CDR2 YNNKEL (reference sequence). The CDR3 spans 16 residues. V was pared by 8 bases and J by 0 bases, with 17 bases between. CDR3 nucleotide sequence: TGTGCCAGCCCCTGGGGAGGGGAAGACTCTGGAAACACCATATATTTT. Amino acid sequence: CASPWGGEDSGNTIYF.

The chain is built from TRBV14 and TRBJ2-7, with D maybe TRBD1 (6 bases). Germline V CDR1 and CDR2: SGHDN, FVKESK. This CDR3 is 14 amino acids long. V was shortened by 4 bases and J by 2 bases, with 12 bases between the two germline ends. CDR3 DNA sequence: TGTGCCAGCAGCCCCCCAGGGGAGACCTACGAGCAGTACTTC. Its protein product is CASSPPGETYEQYF.

This clonotype was picked up a small number of times. The rearrangement uses TRBV20-1 and TRBJ2-7; the match to TRBD2 covers 9 bases. The CDR3 sequence is 16 residues long. V was pared by 5 bases and J by 5 bases, with 16 bases of the junction left unmatched. The germline gives CDR1 DFQATT, CDR2 SNEGSKA (reference sequence). The CDR3 DNA is TGCAGTGCTCTATCCCTTGCGACTAGCGGTGTCCACGAGCAGTACTTC. Its protein product is CSALSLATSGVHEQYF.

This clonotype was seen at least ten times. V and J are TRBV20-1 and TRBJ2-7; D gene uncertain. The V and J ends lost 0 bases and 0 bases respectively, with 9 bases between them. Per the germline V gene, CDR1 is DFQATT and CDR2 is SNEGSKA (reference sequence). CDR3 length: 14 amino acids. In DNA, the CDR3 is TGCAGTGCTAGAGATCCCCCTAGCTCCTACGAGCAGTACGTC. Amino acid sequence: CSARDPPSSYEQYV.

This clonotype was found a few times. V usage is TRBV4-1 and J usage is TRBJ2-1; D remains unclear. Trimming removed 1 base from V and 9 bases from J, with 13 bases in between. Germline-derived CDR1 and CDR2 are MGHRA and YSYEKL. CDR3 length: 14 amino acids. The CDR3, as DNA: TGCGCCAGCAGCCAAGTAAATTCCCGGAGTGAGCAGTTCTTC. This encodes CASSQVNSRSEQFF.

The sample holds a few counts of this clonotype. This chain joins TRBV11-2 and TRBJ2-4; 10 nucleotides match TRBD2. The CDR3 runs to 16 residues. The V gene's germline CDR1 is SGHAT and CDR2 FQNNGV. V dropped 6 bases and J dropped 7; count of bases not matched to a gene: 12. The CDR3 DNA reads TGTGCCAGCAGACCTGCAGCTAGCGGGGGAGTGAACATTCAGTACTTC. Translating it yields CASRPAASGGVNIQYF.

This clonotype has a handful of counts. The rearrangement uses TRBV4-3 and TRBJ2-5; TRBD1 matches 9 bases. Germline V gives CDR1 LGHNA, CDR2 YSLEER. The CDR3 has 15 amino acids. The trim removed 6 bases at V and 5 bases at J, leaving 10 bases unmatched. The CDR3 spells CASSPLTGGGETQYF. The CDR3 DNA reads as TGCGCCAGCAGTCCTTTGACAGGGGGAGGGGAGACCCAGTACTTC.

The rearrangement uses TRBV4-1 and TRBJ1-2; no definite D call. The CDR3 consists of 14 residues. V lost 4 bases and J lost 4, with 13 bases in between. Looked up from germline, CDR1 is MGHRA and CDR2 is YSYEKL. The CDR3 region is CASSLSGPSYGYTF. CDR3 DNA sequence: TGCGCCAGCAGCCTCTCCGGGCCTTCCTATGGCTACACCTTC.

In this sample, this clonotype turned up many times. This chain links TRBV4-3 with TRBJ2-7; 11 bases agree with TRBD2. Germline values: CDR1 LGHNA, CDR2 YSLEER. Trimming cost V 4 bases and J 6 bases; bases outside gene matches: 8. The CDR3 consists of 15 residues. The CDR3 DNA reads TGCGCCAGCAGCCTCCGACTAGCGGGGTATTGCGAGCAGTACGTC. Translating it yields CASSLRLAGYCEQYV.

This clonotype was counted ten times or more. The chain couples TRBV3-1 to TRBJ2-5; D gene ambiguous. Trimming removed 4 bases at V and 5 bases at J, with 2 bases between. Germline CDR1 reads LGHDT; CDR2 reads YNNKEL (reference sequence). The CDR3 spans 10 residues. In DNA form, the CDR3 reads TGTGCCAGCAGCCGCGAGACCCAGTACTTC. Amino acids: CASSRETQYF.

V is TRBV25-1 and J is TRBJ1-6; D is possibly TRBD1 (5 bases). The germline V gene encodes CDR1 MGHDK and CDR2 SYGVNS. CDR3 length equals 12 residues. Trimming removed 4 bases at V and 11 bases at J, with 9 bases between. DNA for the CDR3: TGTGCCAGCAGTGTCGGGGGAGCACCCCTCCACTTT. Protein product: CASSVGGAPLHF.

The chain recombines TRBV5-1 with TRBJ1-1, with D unresolved. CDR3 length equals 15 residues. CDR1 is SGHRS, CDR2 YFSETQ, per germline. Trimming left V 5 bases short and J 0 bases short, with 14 bases between. CDR3 residues: CASRKMSVMNTEAFF. CDR3 bases: TGCGCCAGCAGAAAGATGTCGGTTATGAACACTGAAGCTTTCTTT.

This chain joins TRBV12-3 or TRBV12-4 and TRBJ2-3; TRBD2 agrees at 8 bases. After removal of 3 bases from V and 6 bases from J, the junction contained 11 bases not matched to a gene. This CDR3 is built from 16 residues. This CDR3 is CASSLPSGQSWDTQYF. The CDR3 nucleotides are TGTGCCAGCAGTTTGCCTAGCGGGCAGTCGTGGGATACGCAGTATTTT.

Ten or more counts support this clonotype. J is TRBJ2-1 and V is TRBV6-1; 11 nucleotides agree with TRBD2. In germline, CDR1 is MNHNS, CDR2 SASEGT. This CDR3 region has 16 residues. With 3 bases clipped from V and 4 bases from J, the junction kept 5 bases outside the gene matches. CDR3 in amino acids: CASSENSGGEYNEQFF. CDR3 sequence (DNA): TGTGCCAGCAGTGAGAATAGCGGGGGGGAGTACAATGAGCAGTTCTTC.

This clonotype was found a few times. CDR3 sequence reads: CASSLAGGQGFDSNQPQHF. As DNA, the CDR3 is TGTGCCAGCAGCTTAGCAGGGGGACAGGGGTTCGACAGCAATCAGCCCCAGCATTTT. The genes are TRBV7-2 and TRBJ1-5; 10 nucleotides agree with TRBD1. J lost 1 base, V lost 0 bases, and 9 bases had no gene match. Germline V CDR1 and CDR2: SGHTA, FQGNSA. This CDR3 contains 19 residues.

The gene calls are TRBV4-2 and TRBJ1-5; D gene unclear. The CDR3 has 14 residues. Germline V gene data show CDR1 as LGHNA and CDR2 as YNFKEQ. V lost 0 bases, J lost 7 bases, and 10 bases lay in between. The CDR3 DNA reads as TGTGCCAGCAGCCAAGACTGGGTGTGGCAGCCCCAGCATTTT. Translated: CASSQDWVWQPQHF.